Below, 14 T cell receptor beta chains from the same sample are listed, as sequenced in a study of T cell repertoires in cytomegalovirus infection. TCRdb processed the reads anew with MiXCR; each CDR3 protein has one entry. This sample has a few hundred thousand distinct CDR3 sequences, with roughly 29% found just once. Sequencing was carried out using PBMCs. These receptors originate from a human donor in good health (CMV status not recorded). Some clones in this sample may be carry-over from other donors' samples.

This clonotype appeared a single time. V gene TRBV28 combines with J gene TRBJ2-7; 7 bases are a match to TRBD1. V gave up 1 base and J gave up 5 bases; unmatched junction bases: 11. Germline V gene data show CDR1 as MDHEN and CDR2 as SYDVKM. The CDR3 runs to 16 residues. The DNA for the CDR3 is TGTGCCAGCAGTTTATTGTCGGACGGAGGACAGGACGAGCAGTACTTC. Protein: CASSLLSDGGQDEQYF.

This clonotype was detected only a few times. V gene TRBV6-2 or TRBV6-3 combines with J gene TRBJ2-7; D call uncertain. This CDR3 is built from 11 residues. Between the trimmed V and J ends, which lost 4 bases and 4 bases, there was a span of 5 bases. Germline loops: CDR1 MNHEY, CDR2 SVGEGT. CDR3 DNA sequence: TGTGCCAGCAGTTCCGTATACGAGCAGTACGTC. The encoded protein is CASSSVYEQYV.

The chain joins TRBV19 to TRBJ2-1; 10 bases match TRBD2. CDR1 is LNHDA, CDR2 SQIVND, per germline (reference sequence). V lost 4 bases and J lost 0; bases outside the gene matches: 6. The CDR3 covers 17 residues. This chain's CDR3 is CASSKHSGRASYNEQFF. The CDR3 DNA sequence: TGTGCCAGTAGTAAACACAGCGGGAGGGCCTCCTACAATGAGCAGTTCTTC.

V is TRBV6-6 and J is TRBJ2-7, with D hard to call. Germline V lookup: CDR1 MNHNY, CDR2 SVGAGI (reference sequence). This CDR3 is 12 amino acids long. Between the trimmed V and J ends, which lost 2 bases and 3 bases, there was a span of 5 bases. DNA of the CDR3: TGTGCCAGCAGTTACAGAATCTACGAGCAGTACTTC. Protein: CASSYRIYEQYF.

The chain couples TRBV11-2 to TRBJ1-4, with a weak D call TRBD1 (5 bases). Looked up from germline, CDR1 is SGHAT and CDR2 is FQNNGV. Trimming stripped 0 bases from V and 8 bases from J, with 10 bases between. The length of the CDR3 is 14 residues. CDR3 nucleotide sequence: TGTGCCAGCAGCTTAGATCCAGGGCGGGAAAAACTGTTTTTT. This sequence encodes CASSLDPGREKLFF.

The V call is TRBV12-3 or TRBV12-4, the J call TRBJ1-1, with no clear D. This CDR3 spans 14 amino acids. V was trimmed by 5 bases and J by 3 bases, leaving 13 bases between them. CDR3 in DNA: TGTGCCAGCAGTCCTAGGGTAGCTCACACTGAAGCTTTCTTT. It translates to CASSPRVAHTEAFF.

In its sample, this clonotype was seen a few times. The rearrangement joins TRBV7-2 to TRBJ2-7, with D perhaps assigned TRBD1 or TRBD2 (5 bases each). Germline CDR1 reads SGHTA; CDR2 reads FQGNSA. Between the trimmed V and J ends, which lost 3 bases and 3 bases, there was a span of 15 bases. The CDR3 is made up of 15 amino acids. CDR3 residues: CASSLPGRVFYEQYF. CDR3 bases: TGTGCCAGCAGCTTGCCGGGACGGGTCTTCTACGAGCAGTACTTC.

The chain has TRBV3-1 and TRBJ1-2, with D hard to call. V was clipped by 1 base and J by 4 bases, with 10 bases between them. CDR3 length equals 14 residues. Germline values: CDR1 LGHDT, CDR2 YNNKEL (reference sequence). The CDR3 DNA reads TGTGCCAGCAGCCAAGGATGGTCCAGCTATGGCTACACCTTC. This encodes CASSQGWSSYGYTF.

This clonotype came up many times. The rearrangement uses TRBV19 and TRBJ1-1; TRBD1 aligns across 9 bases. Germline trimming cut 5 bases from V and 4 bases from J; bases unmatched to any gene: 5. The germline V gene encodes CDR1 LNHDA and CDR2 SQIVND (reference sequence). The CDR3 length is 14 residues. CDR3: CASSPDRGGTEAFF. For the CDR3, the DNA is TGTGCCAGTAGTCCGGACAGGGGTGGCACTGAAGCTTTCTTT.

This clonotype was picked up a small number of times. The gene calls are TRBV11-2 and TRBJ2-1; D is possibly TRBD2 (7 bases). Germline CDR1 SGHAT, CDR2 FQNNGV. The CDR3 sequence is 17 residues long. The V and J ends lost 2 bases and 1 base respectively, with 15 bases between them. The CDR3 here is CASSLLGGLGSYNEQFF. As DNA, the CDR3 is TGTGCCAGCAGCTTATTGGGGGGGCTAGGTTCCTACAATGAGCAGTTCTTC.

The chain is built from TRBV28 and TRBJ1-1, with D possibly matching TRBD1 (6 bases). Germline CDR1 reads MDHEN; CDR2 reads SYDVKM. Trimming took 1 base from V and 0 from J, leaving 12 bases between them. The CDR3 length is 16 residues. This CDR3 reads CASSLSPGTMNTEAFF. In DNA, the CDR3 is TGTGCCAGCAGTTTATCACCCGGGACAATGAACACTGAAGCTTTCTTT.

The chain uses TRBV7-9 and TRBJ1-1; D not certain. The germline V gene has CDR1 SEHNR and CDR2 FQNEAQ (reference sequence). V shed 1 base and J shed 5 bases, with 14 bases lying between them. The CDR3 covers 15 residues. The CDR3 bases are TGTGCCAGCAGCTTAGGGGCACTAACCGGGACTGAAGCTTTCTTT. This sequence encodes CASSLGALTGTEAFF.

The rearrangement uses TRBV20-1 and TRBJ2-1, with D perhaps TRBD2 (5 bases). V shed 1 base and J shed 9 bases, with 16 bases lying between them. CDR3 size: 14 residues. Germline V lookup: CDR1 DFQATT, CDR2 SNEGSKA (reference sequence). CDR3 region: CSARASRVGFEQFF. DNA for the CDR3: TGCAGTGCTAGAGCTAGCCGAGTTGGCTTTGAGCAGTTCTTC.

This clonotype was seen a few times. The chain recombines TRBV11-3 with TRBJ2-3, with 7 bases aligning to TRBD1. J was trimmed by 7 bases and V by 6 bases; bases with no gene match: 13. From germline, CDR1 is SGHNT and CDR2 YENEEA. The length of the CDR3 is 15 residues. CDR3 DNA: TGTGCCAGCAGTTCCCGACAGGGTAGTATCCATACGCAGTATTTT. This codes for CASSSRQGSIHTQYF.